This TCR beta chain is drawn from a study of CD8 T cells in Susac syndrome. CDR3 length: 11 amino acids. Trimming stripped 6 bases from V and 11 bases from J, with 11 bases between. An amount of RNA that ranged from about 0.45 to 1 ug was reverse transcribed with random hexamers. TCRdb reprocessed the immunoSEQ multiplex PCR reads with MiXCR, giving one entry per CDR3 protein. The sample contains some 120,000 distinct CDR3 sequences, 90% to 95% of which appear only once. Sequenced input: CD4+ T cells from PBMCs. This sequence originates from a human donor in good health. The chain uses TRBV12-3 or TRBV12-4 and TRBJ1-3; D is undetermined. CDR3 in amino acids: CASSRRLAIYF. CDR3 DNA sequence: TGTGCCAGCAGCAGAAGACTCGCCATATATTTT.